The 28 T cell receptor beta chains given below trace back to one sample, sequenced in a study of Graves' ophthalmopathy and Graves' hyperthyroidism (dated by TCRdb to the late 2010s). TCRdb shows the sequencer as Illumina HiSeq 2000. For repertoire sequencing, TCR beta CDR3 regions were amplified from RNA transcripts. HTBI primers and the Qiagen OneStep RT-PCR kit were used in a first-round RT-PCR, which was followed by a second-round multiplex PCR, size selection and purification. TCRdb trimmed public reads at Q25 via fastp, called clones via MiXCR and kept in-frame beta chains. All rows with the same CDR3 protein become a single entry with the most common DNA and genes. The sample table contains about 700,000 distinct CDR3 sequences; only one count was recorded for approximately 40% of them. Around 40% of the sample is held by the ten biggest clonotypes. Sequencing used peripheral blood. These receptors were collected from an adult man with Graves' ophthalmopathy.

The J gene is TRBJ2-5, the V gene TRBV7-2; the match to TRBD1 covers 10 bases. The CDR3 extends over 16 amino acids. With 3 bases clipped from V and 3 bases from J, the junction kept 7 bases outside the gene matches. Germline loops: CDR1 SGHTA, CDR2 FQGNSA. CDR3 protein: CASSFGTGAGEETQYF. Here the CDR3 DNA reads TGTGCCAGCAGCTTTGGGACAGGGGCCGGGGAAGAGACCCAGTACTTC. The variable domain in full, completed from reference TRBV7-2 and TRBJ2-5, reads GAGVSQSPSNKVTEKGKDVELRCDPISGHTALYWYRQSLGQGLEFLIYFQGNSAPDKSGLPSDRFSAERTGGSVSTLTIQRTQQEDSAVYLCASSFGTGAGEETQYFGPGTRLLVL.

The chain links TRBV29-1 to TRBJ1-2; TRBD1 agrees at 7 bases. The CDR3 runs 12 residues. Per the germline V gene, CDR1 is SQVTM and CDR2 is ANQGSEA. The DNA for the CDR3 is TGCAGTGATCGAGGGACAGTATATGGCTACACCTTC. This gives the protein CSDRGTVYGYTF.

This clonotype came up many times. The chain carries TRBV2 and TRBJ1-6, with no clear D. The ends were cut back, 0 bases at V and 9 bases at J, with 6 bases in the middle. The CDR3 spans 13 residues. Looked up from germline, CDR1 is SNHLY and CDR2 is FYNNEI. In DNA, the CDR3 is TGTGCCAGCAGTGAAGCTCAAGGTTCACCCCTCCACTTT. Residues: CASSEAQGSPLHF.

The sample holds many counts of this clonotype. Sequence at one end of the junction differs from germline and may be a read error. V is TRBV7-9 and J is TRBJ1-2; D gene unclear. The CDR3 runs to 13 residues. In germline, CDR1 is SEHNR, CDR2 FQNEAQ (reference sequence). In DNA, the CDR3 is TGCGCCAGCAGCTTGCTGGAGGGCTATGGCTACACCTTC. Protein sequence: CASSLLEGYGYTF.

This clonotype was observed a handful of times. CDR3 residues: CASSSDPVGPETQYF. The CDR3 bases are TGTGCCAGCAGCTCAGACCCCGTGGGACCAGAGACCCAGTACTTC. The rearrangement uses TRBV11-2 and TRBJ2-5; TRBD1 or TRBD2 may be the D gene (5 bases each). The germline V and J ends were trimmed by 4 bases and 4 bases, with 16 bases remaining between them. The CDR3 spans 15 residues. Germline CDR1 and CDR2: SGHAT and FQNNGV.

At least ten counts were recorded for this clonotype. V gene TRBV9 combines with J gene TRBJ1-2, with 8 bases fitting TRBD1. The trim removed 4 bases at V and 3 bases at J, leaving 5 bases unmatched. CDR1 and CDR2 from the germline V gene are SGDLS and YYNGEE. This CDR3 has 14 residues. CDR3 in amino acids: CASSWGQADYGYTF. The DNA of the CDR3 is TGTGCCAGCAGCTGGGGACAGGCGGACTATGGCTACACCTTC.

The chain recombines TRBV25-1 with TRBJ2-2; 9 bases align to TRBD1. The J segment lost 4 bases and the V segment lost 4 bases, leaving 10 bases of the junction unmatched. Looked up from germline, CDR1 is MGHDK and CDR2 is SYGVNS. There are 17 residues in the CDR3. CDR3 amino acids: CASSARGDRALTGELFF. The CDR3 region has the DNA TGTGCCAGCAGTGCTCGGGGGGACAGGGCTCTCACCGGGGAGCTGTTTTTT.

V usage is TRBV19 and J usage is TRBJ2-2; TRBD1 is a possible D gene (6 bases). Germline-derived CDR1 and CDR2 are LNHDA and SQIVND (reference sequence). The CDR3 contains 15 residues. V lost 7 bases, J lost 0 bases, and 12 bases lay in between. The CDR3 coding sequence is TGTGCCAGTACAAGGACAGCCGCGAACACCGGGGAGCTGTTTTTT. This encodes CASTRTAANTGELFF. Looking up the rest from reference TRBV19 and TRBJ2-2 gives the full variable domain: DGGITQSPKYLFRKEGQNVTLSCEQNLNHDAMYWYRQDPGQGLRLIYYSQIVNDFQKGDIAEGYSVSREKKESFPLTVTSAQKNPTAFYLCASTRTAANTGELFFGEGSRLTVL.

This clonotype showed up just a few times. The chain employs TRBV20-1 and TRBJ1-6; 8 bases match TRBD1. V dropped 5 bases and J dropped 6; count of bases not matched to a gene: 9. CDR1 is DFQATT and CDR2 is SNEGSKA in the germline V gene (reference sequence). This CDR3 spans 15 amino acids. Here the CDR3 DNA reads TGCAGTGCTTTTAGGACAGGGATGTCTAATTCACCCCTCCACTTT. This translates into CSAFRTGMSNSPLHF.

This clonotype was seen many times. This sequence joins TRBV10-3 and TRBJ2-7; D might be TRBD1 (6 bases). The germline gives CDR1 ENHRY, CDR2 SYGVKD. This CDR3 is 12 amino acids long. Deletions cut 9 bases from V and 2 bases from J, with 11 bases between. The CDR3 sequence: CAMAGDTYEQYF. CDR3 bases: TGTGCCATGGCAGGGGATACCTACGAGCAGTACTTC.

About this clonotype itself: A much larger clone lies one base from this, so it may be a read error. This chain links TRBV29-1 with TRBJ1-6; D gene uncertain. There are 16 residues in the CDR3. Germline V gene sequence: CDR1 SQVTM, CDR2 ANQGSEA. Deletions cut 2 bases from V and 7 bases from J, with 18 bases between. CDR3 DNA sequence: TGCAGCGTTGAATGGCCGCATGGGCGCAAGAATTCACCCCTCCACTTT. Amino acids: CSVEWPHGRKNSPLHF. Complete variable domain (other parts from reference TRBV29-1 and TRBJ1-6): SAVISQKPSRDICQRGTSLTIQCQVDSQVTMMFWYRQQPGQSLTLIATANQGSEATYESGFVIDKFPISRPNLTFSTLTVSNMSPEDSSIYLCSVEWPHGRKNSPLHFGNGTRLTVT.

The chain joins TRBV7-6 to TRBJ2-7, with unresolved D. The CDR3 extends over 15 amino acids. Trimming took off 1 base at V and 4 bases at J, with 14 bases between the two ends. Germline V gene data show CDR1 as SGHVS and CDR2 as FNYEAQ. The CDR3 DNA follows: TGTGCCAGCAGCTTAGAGGCTCGGAGTGAATACGAGCAGTACTTC. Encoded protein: CASSLEARSEYEQYF.

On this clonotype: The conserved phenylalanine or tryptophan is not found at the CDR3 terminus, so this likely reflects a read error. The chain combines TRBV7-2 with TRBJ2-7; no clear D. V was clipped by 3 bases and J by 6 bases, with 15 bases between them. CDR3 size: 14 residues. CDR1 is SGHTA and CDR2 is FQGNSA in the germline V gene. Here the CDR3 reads CASSLGELFREQYL. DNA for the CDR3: TGTGCCAGCAGCTTGGGCGAACTCTTCCGCGAGCAGTACCTC.

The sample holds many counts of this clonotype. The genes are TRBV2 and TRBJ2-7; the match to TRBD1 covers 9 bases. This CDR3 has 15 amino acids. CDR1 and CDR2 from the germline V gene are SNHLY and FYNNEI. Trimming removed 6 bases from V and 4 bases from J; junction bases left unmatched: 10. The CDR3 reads CASSEKDRGWYEQYF. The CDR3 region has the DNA TGTGCCAGCAGCGAGAAGGACAGGGGATGGTACGAGCAGTACTTC. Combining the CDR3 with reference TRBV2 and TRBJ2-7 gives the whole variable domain EPEVTQTPSHQVTQMGQEVILRCVPISNHLYFYWYRQILGQKVEFLVSFYNNEISEKSEIFDDQFSVERPDGSNFTLKIRSTKLEDSAMYFCASSEKDRGWYEQYFGPGTRLTVT.

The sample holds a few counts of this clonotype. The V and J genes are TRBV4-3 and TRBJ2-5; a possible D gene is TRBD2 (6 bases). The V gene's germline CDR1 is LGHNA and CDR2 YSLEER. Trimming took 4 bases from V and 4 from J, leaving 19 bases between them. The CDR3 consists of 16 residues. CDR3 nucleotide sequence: TGCGCCAGCAGCCCGTCGGGAGAGGATAGAAGAGAGACCCAGTACTTC. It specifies CASSPSGEDRRETQYF.

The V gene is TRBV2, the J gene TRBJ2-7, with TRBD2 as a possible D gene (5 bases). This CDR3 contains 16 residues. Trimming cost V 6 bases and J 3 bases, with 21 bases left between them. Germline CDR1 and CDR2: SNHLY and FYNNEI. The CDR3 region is CASSPHLSGTFYEQYF. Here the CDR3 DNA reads TGTGCCAGCAGCCCCCACCTCAGCGGCACGTTCTACGAGCAGTACTTC.

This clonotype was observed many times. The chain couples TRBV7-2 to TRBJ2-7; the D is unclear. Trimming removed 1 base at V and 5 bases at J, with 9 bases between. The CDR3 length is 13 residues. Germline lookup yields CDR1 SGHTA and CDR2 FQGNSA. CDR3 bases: TGTGCCAGCAGCTTAGAGCCAAACCACGAGCAGTACTTC. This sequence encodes CASSLEPNHEQYF.

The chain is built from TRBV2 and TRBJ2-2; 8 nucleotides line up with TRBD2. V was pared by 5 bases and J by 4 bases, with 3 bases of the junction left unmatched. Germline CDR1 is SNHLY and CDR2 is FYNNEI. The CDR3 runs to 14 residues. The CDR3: CASSSTSVTGELFF. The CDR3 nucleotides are TGTGCCAGCAGTTCGACTAGCGTCACCGGGGAGCTGTTTTTT.

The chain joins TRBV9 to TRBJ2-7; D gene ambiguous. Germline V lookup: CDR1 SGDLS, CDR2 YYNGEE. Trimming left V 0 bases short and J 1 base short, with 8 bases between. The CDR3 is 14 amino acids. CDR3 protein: CASSVGIVSYEQYF. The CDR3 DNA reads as TGTGCCAGCAGCGTAGGGATTGTTTCCTACGAGCAGTACTTC. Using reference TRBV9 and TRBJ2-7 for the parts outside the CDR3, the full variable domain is DSGVTQTPKHLITATGQRVTLRCSPRSGDLSVYWYQQSLDQGLQFLIQYYNGEERAKGNILERFSAQQFPDLHSELNLSSLELGDSALYFCASSVGIVSYEQYFGPGTRLTVT.

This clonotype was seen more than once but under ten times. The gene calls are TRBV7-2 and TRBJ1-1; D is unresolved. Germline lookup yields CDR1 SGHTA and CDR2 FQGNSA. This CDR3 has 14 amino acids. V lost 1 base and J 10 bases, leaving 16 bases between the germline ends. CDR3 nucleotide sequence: TGTGCCAGCAGCTTAGACAGCCTCCCTAGAGGAGCTTTCTTT. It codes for CASSLDSLPRGAFF.

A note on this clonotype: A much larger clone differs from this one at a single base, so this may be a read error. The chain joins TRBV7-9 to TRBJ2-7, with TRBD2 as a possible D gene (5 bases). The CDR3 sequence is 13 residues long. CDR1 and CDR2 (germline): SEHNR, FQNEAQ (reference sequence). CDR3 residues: CASSPGNSYEQHF. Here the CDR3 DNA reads TGTGCCAGCAGCCCCGGGAACTCCTACGAGCAGCACTTC.

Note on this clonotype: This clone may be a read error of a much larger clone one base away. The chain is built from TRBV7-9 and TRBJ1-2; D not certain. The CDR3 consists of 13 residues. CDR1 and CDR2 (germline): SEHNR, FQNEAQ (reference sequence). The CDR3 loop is CVSSSVVMDGYTF. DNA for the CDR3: TGTGTCAGCAGCTCAGTCGTGATGGATGGCTACACCTTC.

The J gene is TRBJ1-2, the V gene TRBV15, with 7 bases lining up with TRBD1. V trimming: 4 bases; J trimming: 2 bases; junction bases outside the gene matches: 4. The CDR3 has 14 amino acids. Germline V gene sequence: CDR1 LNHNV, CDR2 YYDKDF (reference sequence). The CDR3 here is CATSNFRGNYGYTF. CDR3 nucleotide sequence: TGTGCCACCAGCAATTTCAGGGGGAACTATGGCTACACCTTC. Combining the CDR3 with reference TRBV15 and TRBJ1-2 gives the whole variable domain DAMVIQNPRYQVTQFGKPVTLSCSQTLNHNVMYWYQQKSSQAPKLLFHYYDKDFNNEADTPDNFQSRRPNTSFCFLDIRSPGLGDTAMYLCATSNFRGNYGYTFGSGTRLTVV.

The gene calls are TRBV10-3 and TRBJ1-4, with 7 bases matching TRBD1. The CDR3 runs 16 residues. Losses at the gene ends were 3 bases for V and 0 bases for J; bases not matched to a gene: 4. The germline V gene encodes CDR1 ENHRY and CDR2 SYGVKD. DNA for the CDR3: TGTGCCATCAGTGATCGACAGGGAACAACTAATGAAAAACTGTTTTTT. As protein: CAISDRQGTTNEKLFF.

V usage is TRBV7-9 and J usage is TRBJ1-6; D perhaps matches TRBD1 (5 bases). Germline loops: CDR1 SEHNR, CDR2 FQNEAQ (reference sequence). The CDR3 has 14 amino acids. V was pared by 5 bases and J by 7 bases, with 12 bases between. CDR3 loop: CASSPGTSNSPLHF. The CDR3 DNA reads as TGTGCCAGCAGCCCAGGGACGTCAAATTCACCCCTCCACTTT.

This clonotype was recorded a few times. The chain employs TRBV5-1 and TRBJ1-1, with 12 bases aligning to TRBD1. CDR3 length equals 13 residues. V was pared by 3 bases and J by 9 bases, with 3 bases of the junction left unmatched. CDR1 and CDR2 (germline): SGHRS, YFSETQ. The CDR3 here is CASSWGQGAQAFF. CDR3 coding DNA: TGCGCCAGCAGCTGGGGACAGGGGGCACAAGCTTTCTTT.

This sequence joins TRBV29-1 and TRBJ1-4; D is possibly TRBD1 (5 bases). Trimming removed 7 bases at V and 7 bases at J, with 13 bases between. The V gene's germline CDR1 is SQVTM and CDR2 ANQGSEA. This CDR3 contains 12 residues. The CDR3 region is CSATGSGEKLFF. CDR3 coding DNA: TGCAGCGCTACAGGAAGTGGTGAAAAACTGTTTTTT.

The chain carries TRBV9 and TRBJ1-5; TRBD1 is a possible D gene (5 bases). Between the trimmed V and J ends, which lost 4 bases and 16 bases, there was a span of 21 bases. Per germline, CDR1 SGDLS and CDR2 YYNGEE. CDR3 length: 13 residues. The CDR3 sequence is CASSQRVVTAKHF. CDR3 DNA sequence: TGTGCCAGCAGCCAACGAGTCGTGACAGCCAAACATTTT.